The text below deals with one T cell receptor (beta chain). Through a sample-barcoded 5' primer and a J-beta primer mix, a second PCR was run for roughly 6 to 12 cycles. TCRdb fed the 5' RACE reads into MiXCR, producing one record per CDR3 protein. The sample gives some 1.7 million distinct CDR3 sequences, roughly 30% of which show up once; less than 9.5% is in the top ten. The data were obtained in a study of blood T cells in healthy people across ages. This CDR3 region has 17 residues. Germline assignment: CDR1 SNHLY and CDR2 FYNNEI. The V end was cut by 5 bases, the J end by 0 bases, with 17 bases between.

V is TRBV2 and J is TRBJ2-4; a possible D gene is TRBD2 (7 bases). What was sequenced was blood. This TCR was sampled from a woman in her 30s in good health. DNA for the CDR3: TGTGCCAGCAGTTCGCGAGGGGGGGAACTAGCCAAAAACATTCAGTACTTC. Its translation is CASSSRGGELAKNIQYF.